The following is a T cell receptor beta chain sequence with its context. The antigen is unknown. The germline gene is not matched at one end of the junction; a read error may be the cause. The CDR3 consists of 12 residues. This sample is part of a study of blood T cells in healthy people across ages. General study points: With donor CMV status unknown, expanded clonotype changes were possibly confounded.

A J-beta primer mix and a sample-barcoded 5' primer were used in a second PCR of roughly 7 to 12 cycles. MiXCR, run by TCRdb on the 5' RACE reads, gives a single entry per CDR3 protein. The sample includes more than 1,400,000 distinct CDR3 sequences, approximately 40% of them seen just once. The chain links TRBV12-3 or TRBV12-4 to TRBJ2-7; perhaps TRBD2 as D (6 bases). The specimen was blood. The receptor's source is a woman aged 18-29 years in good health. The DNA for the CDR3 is TGTGCCCGCAGTTTAGGAGGGTACGAGCAGTACTTC. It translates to CARSLGGYEQYF.